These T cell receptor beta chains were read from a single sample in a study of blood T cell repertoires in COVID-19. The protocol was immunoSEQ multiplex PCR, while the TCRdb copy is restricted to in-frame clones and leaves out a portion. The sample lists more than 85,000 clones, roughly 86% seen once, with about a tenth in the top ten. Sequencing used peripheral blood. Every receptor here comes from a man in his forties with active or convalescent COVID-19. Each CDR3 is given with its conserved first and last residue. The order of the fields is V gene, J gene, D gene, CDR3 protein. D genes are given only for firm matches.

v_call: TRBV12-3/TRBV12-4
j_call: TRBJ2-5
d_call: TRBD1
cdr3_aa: CASSLGTAKTQYF

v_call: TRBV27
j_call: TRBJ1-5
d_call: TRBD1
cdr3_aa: CASRQGTVGNQPQHF

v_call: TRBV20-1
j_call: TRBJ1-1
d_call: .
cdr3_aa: CSASETGPPTEAFF

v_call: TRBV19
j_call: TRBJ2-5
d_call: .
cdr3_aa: CASSSSKETQYF

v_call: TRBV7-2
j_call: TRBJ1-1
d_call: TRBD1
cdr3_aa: CASSLGAGGTEAFF

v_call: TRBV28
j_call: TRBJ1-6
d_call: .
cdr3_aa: CASSLSSQAPNSPLHF

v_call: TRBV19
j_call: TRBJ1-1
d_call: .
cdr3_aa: CASSITGVNTEAFF

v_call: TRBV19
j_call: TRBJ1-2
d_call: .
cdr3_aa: CASNDRWDYGYTF

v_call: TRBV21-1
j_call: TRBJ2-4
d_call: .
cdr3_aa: CASSKQGQGGSRTKNIQYF

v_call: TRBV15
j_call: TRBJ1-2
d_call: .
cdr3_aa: CATRQGPNYGYTF

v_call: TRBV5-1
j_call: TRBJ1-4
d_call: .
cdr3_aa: CASSAGGATNEKLFF

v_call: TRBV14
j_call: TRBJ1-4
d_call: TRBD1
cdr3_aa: CASSQPLGTGGEKLFF

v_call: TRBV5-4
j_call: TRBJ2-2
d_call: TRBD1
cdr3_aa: CASSQGAGTGELFF

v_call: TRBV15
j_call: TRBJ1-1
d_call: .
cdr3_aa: CATRTPGVTEAFF

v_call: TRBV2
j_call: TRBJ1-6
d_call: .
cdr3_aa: CASSDQGKNSPLHF

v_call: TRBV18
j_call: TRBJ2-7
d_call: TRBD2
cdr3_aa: CASSPARGGLAGAYEQYF

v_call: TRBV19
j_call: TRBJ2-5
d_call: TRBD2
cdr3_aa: CASTLAGVGTQYF

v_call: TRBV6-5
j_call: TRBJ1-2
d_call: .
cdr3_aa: CASSSTDNYGYTF